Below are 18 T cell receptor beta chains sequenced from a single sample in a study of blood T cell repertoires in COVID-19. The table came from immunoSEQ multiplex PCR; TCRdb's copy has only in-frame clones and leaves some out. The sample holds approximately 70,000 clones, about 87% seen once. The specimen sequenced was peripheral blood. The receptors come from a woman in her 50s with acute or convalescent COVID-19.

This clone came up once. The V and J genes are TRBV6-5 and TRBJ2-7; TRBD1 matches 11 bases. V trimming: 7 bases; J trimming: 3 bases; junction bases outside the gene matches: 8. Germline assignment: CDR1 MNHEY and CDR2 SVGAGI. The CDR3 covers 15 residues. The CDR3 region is CASTTPGQGVYEQYF. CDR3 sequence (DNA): TGTGCCAGCACCACCCCGGGACAGGGGGTCTACGAGCAGTACTTC.

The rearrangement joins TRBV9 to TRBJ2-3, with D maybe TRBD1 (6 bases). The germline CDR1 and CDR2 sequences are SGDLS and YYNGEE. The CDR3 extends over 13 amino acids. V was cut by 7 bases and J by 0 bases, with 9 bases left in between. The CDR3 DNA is TGTGCCAGCGGGGGCGGAAGCACAGATACGCAGTATTTT. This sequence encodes CASGGGSTDTQYF.

The CDR3 DNA follows: TGTGCCAGTAGTGAGGGAGACCGACTCTCTGGAAACACCATATATTTT. Its protein is CASSEGDRLSGNTIYF. The genes are TRBV19 and TRBJ1-3; D unclear. CDR3 size: 16 residues. With 5 bases removed from V and 0 bases from J, the gap between germline ends came to 14 bases. Germline V gene data show CDR1 as LNHDA and CDR2 as SQIVND (reference sequence). The full variable domain, in which reference TRBV19 and TRBJ1-3 provide the parts outside the CDR3, is DGGITQSPKYLFRKEGQNVTLSCEQNLNHDAMYWYRQDPGQGLRLIYYSQIVNDFQKGDIAEGYSVSREKKESFPLTVTSAQKNPTAFYLCASSEGDRLSGNTIYFGEGSWLTVV.

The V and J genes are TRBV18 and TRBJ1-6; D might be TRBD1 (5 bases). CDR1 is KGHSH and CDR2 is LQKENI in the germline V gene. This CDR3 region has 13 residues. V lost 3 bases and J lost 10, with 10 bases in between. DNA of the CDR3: TGTGCCAGCTCACCTGCGGGGCGGTCACCCCTCCACTTT. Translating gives CASSPAGRSPLHF.

DNA for the CDR3: TGCGCCAGCAGCGGGGCAGAACTGAACACTGAAGCTTTCTTT. Encoded protein: CASSGAELNTEAFF. This sequence joins TRBV5-1 and TRBJ1-1; a weak D match, TRBD1 (5 bases). Trimming removed 4 bases at V and 0 bases at J, with 10 bases between. Germline CDR1 is SGHRS and CDR2 is YFSETQ. This CDR3 has 14 residues.

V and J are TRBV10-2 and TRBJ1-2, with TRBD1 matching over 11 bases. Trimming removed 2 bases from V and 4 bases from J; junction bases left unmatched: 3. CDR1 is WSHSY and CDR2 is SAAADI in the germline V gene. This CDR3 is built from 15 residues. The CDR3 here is CASSEPGTGGYGYTF. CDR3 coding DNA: TGCGCCAGCAGTGAGCCCGGGACAGGGGGCTATGGCTACACCTTC.

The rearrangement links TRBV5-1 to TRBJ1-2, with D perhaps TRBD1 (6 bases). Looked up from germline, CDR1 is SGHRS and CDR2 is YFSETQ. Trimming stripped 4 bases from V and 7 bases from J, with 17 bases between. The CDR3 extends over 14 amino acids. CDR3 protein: CASSPANRVSGYTF. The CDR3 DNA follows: TGCGCCAGCAGCCCCGCGAACAGGGTTAGTGGCTACACCTTC.

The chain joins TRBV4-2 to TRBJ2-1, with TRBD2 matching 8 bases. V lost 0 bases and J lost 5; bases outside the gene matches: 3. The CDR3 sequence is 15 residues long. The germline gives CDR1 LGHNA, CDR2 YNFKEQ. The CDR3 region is CASSQDPGLDNEQFF. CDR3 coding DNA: TGTGCCAGCAGCCAAGACCCGGGACTAGACAATGAGCAGTTCTTC.

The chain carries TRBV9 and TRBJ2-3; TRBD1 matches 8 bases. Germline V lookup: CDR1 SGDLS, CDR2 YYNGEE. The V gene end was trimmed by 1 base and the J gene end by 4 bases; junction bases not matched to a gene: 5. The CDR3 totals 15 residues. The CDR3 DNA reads TGTGCCAGCAGCGTACAGGGGGCTGTGGCAGATACGCAGTATTTT. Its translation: CASSVQGAVADTQYF.

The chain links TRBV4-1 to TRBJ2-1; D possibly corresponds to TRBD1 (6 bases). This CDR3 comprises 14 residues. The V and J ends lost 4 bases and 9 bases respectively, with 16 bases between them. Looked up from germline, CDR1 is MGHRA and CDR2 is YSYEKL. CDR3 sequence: CASSPGHLGGEQFF. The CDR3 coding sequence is TGCGCCAGCAGCCCCGGACACCTAGGGGGTGAGCAGTTCTTC.

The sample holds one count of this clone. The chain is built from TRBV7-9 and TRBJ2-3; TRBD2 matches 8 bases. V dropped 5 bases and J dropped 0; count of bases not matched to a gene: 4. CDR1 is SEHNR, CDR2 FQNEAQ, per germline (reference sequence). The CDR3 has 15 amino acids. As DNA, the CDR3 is TGTGCCAGCAGCATAACTAGCGGAAGCACAGATACGCAGTATTTT. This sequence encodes CASSITSGSTDTQYF.

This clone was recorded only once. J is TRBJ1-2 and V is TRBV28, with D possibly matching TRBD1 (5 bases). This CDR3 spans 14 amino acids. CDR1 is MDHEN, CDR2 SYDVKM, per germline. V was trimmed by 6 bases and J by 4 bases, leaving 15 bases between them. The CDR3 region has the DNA TGTGCCAGCAGCCTCCCCGGGGGGTCCTATGGCTACACCTTC. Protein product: CASSLPGGSYGYTF.

The CDR3 sequence: CASSPPTSGSTYEQYF. CDR3 bases: TGTGCCAGCTCACCGCCGACTAGCGGGAGTACGTACGAGCAGTACTTC. The chain recombines TRBV18 with TRBJ2-7; 12 nucleotides line up with TRBD2. This CDR3 has 16 amino acids. V was pared by 3 bases and J by 4 bases, with 7 bases of the junction left unmatched. CDR1 and CDR2 from the germline V gene are KGHSH and LQKENI.

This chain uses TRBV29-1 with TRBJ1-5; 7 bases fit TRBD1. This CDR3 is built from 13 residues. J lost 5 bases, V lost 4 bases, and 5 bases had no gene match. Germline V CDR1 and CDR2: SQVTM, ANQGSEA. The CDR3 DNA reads TGCAGCGTTGGACAGGGTAATGATCAGCCCCAGCATTTT. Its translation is CSVGQGNDQPQHF.

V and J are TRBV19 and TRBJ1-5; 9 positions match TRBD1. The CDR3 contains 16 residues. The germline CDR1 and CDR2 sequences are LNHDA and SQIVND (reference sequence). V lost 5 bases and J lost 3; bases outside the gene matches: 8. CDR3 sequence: CASSSLGQGFNQPQHF. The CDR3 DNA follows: TGTGCCAGTAGTTCCCTAGGACAGGGGTTCAATCAGCCCCAGCATTTT. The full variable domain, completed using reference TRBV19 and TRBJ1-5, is DGGITQSPKYLFRKEGQNVTLSCEQNLNHDAMYWYRQDPGQGLRLIYYSQIVNDFQKGDIAEGYSVSREKKESFPLTVTSAQKNPTAFYLCASSSLGQGFNQPQHFGDGTRLSIL.

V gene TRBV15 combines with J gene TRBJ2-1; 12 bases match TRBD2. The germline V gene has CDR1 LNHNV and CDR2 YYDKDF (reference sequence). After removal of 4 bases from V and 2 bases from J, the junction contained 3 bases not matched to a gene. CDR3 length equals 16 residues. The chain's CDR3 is CATSTGLAGTYNEQFF. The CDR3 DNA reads TGTGCCACCAGCACAGGACTAGCGGGGACCTACAATGAGCAGTTCTTC.

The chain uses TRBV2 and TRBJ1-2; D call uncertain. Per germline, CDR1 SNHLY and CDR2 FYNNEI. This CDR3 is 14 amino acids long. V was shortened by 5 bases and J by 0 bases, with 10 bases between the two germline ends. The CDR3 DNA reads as TGTGCCAGCAGTCGAGCGGGAGCTAACTATGGCTACACCTTC. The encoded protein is CASSRAGANYGYTF.

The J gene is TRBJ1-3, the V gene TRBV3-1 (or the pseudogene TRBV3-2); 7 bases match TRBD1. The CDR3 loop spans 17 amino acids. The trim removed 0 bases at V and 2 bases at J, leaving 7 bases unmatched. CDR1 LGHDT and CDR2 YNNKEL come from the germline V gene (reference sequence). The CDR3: CASSQDLGQATGNTIYF. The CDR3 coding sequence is TGTGCCAGCAGCCAAGACCTAGGACAGGCGACTGGAAACACCATATATTTT.